Presented here are 24 T cell receptor beta chains from one specimen sequenced in a study of shared clonotypes between healthy human individuals. Naive CD8 populations comprised CD45RO-negative cells positively selected for CCR7, excluding terminally differentiated effector memory CD45RA+ cells. Profiling relied on immunoSEQ multiplex PCR, and the TCRdb table lists in-frame clones only, not all of them. The table lists roughly 2.1 million clones, approximately 94% of them singletons, with roughly 1.7% in the top ten. The sequenced sample was naive CD8+ T cells from PBMCs. The receptors originated from a man younger than 35 in good health. Some clones in this sample may be carry-over from other donors' samples.

A note on this clone: The sample carries other DNA sequences with the same CDR3. The CDR3 reads CASSWDGYEQYF. In nucleotides, the CDR3 is TGTGCCAGCAGTTGGGACGGATACGAGCAGTACTTC. V gene TRBV27 combines with J gene TRBJ2-7, with D perhaps TRBD1 or TRBD2 (5 bases each). Trimming pared 4 bases from V and 4 bases from J, leaving 8 bases between. The CDR3 runs to 12 residues. Germline assignment: CDR1 MNHEY and CDR2 SMNVEV (reference sequence).

The genes are TRBV25-1 and TRBJ1-5; TRBD1 might be the D (5 bases). Looked up from germline, CDR1 is MGHDK and CDR2 is SYGVNS. CDR3 length equals 15 residues. V was shortened by 6 bases and J by 1 base, with 13 bases between the two germline ends. For the CDR3, the DNA is TGTGCCAGCAGCGGGGCCCCGGAGAGCAATCAGCCCCAGCATTTT. Protein sequence: CASSGAPESNQPQHF.

The V and J genes are TRBV27 and TRBJ1-2; TRBD1 is a possible D gene (5 bases). Germline CDR1 is MNHEY and CDR2 is SMNVEV (reference sequence). Trimming removed 6 bases from V and 7 bases from J, with 15 bases in between. This CDR3 contains 13 residues. The CDR3: CASRRVGTVGYTF. In nucleotides, the CDR3 is TGTGCCAGCAGACGGGTCGGGACCGTTGGCTACACCTTC.

V is TRBV28 and J is TRBJ2-3, with 8 positions matching TRBD2. V was clipped by 10 bases and J by 4 bases; unmatched bases: 10. Germline CDR1 MDHEN, CDR2 SYDVKM. This CDR3 region has 14 residues. The CDR3 spells CAIGPGGISDTQYF. For the CDR3, the DNA is TGTGCCATAGGACCGGGAGGGATCTCAGATACGCAGTATTTT.

In its sample, this clone was seen a few times. Other DNA sequences in this sample translate to the same CDR3. The chain couples TRBV9 to TRBJ2-2; no definite D call. The CDR3 spans 12 residues. V lost 1 base and J lost 6, with 4 bases in between. Germline CDR1 and CDR2: SGDLS and YYNGEE. CDR3 in amino acids: CASSVRPGELFF. For the CDR3, the DNA is TGTGCCAGCAGCGTAAGGCCCGGGGAGCTGTTTTTT.

This clone showed up just once. Other DNA sequences in the same sample also yield this CDR3. The chain couples TRBV5-6 to TRBJ1-2, with TRBD1 identical over 8 bases. The CDR3 has 14 amino acids. V shed 4 bases and J 4 bases; nucleotides not matched to a gene: 6. Germline V gene data show CDR1 as SGHDT and CDR2 as YYEEEE. CDR3 in amino acids: CASSPQGAGYGYTF. The CDR3 nucleotides are TGTGCCAGCAGCCCTCAGGGGGCGGGCTATGGCTACACCTTC.

The CDR3 here is CASSLPGVGAFF. The CDR3, as DNA: TGTGCCAGCAGTCTTCCAGGGGTGGGGGCTTTCTTT. The J gene is TRBJ1-1, the V gene TRBV6-5; a weak D match, TRBD1 (6 bases). V lost 5 bases and J lost 11, with 15 bases in between. This CDR3 spans 12 amino acids. The germline CDR1 and CDR2 sequences are MNHEY and SVGAGI.

The V and J genes are TRBV4-3 and TRBJ1-4, with D possibly being TRBD1 (5 bases). The length of the CDR3 is 16 residues. Germline loops: CDR1 LGHNA, CDR2 YSLEER. V gave up 0 bases and J gave up 7 bases, with 15 bases separating them. Here the CDR3 reads CASSQDMEGPFEKLFF. The CDR3 DNA reads as TGCGCCAGCAGCCAAGATATGGAGGGGCCATTTGAAAAACTGTTTTTT.

The genes are TRBV4-1 and TRBJ1-2; no clear D. This CDR3 is built from 16 residues. Per the germline V gene, CDR1 is MGHRA and CDR2 is YSYEKL. Trimming left V 4 bases short and J 6 bases short, with 21 bases between. The CDR3 spells CASSLSEGPTAHGYTF. CDR3 nucleotides: TGCGCCAGCAGCCTCTCGGAAGGACCCACTGCACATGGCTACACCTTC.

This rearrangement joins TRBV6-1 to TRBJ2-3; possibly TRBD2 for D (6 bases). V was trimmed by 6 bases and J by 3 bases, leaving 13 bases between them. Germline CDR1 and CDR2: MNHNS and SASEGT. CDR3 length: 14 amino acids. This CDR3 is CASRTSWTTDTQYF. DNA of the CDR3: TGTGCCAGCAGAACTAGCTGGACAACAGATACGCAGTATTTT.

This clone was found once. V gene TRBV7-8 combines with J gene TRBJ2-2, with 7 bases identical to TRBD1. Per the germline V gene, CDR1 is SGHVS and CDR2 is FQNEAQ. The CDR3 consists of 16 residues. After removal of 5 bases from V and 1 base from J, the junction contained 7 bases not matched to a gene. The CDR3 is CASSGSGTENTGELFF. CDR3 in DNA: TGTGCCAGCAGCGGTTCCGGGACAGAGAACACCGGGGAGCTGTTTTTT.

The chain combines TRBV7-9 with TRBJ2-1; D remains unclear. Germline-derived CDR1 and CDR2 are SEHNR and FQNEAQ (reference sequence). The CDR3 contains 14 residues. V was trimmed by 5 bases and J by 5 bases, leaving 13 bases between them. The CDR3 here is CASSAIWVHNEQFF. The DNA for the CDR3 is TGTGCCAGCAGCGCTATATGGGTCCACAATGAGCAGTTCTTC.

V usage is TRBV5-1 and J usage is TRBJ2-3; 10 positions match TRBD2. The trim removed 6 bases at V and 3 bases at J, leaving 7 bases unmatched. This CDR3 comprises 15 residues. Germline CDR1 reads SGHRS; CDR2 reads YFSETQ. The DNA of the CDR3 is TGCGCCAGCACCTTAAAAGCGGGAGGGACAGATACGCAGTATTTT. It yields the protein CASTLKAGGTDTQYF.

This chain links TRBV4-1 with TRBJ2-7; D is possibly TRBD1 (5 bases). The CDR3 runs 15 residues. The germline V gene encodes CDR1 MGHRA and CDR2 YSYEKL. Trimming took 3 bases from V and 0 from J, leaving 12 bases between them. CDR3 loop: CASSHLRVSSYEQYF. CDR3 bases: TGCGCCAGCAGCCACCTCAGGGTAAGCTCCTACGAGCAGTACTTC.

This sequence joins TRBV9 and TRBJ2-2; 11 bases line up with TRBD2. Germline V gene data show CDR1 as SGDLS and CDR2 as YYNGEE. The CDR3 covers 17 residues. V dropped 1 base and J dropped 5; count of bases not matched to a gene: 7. CDR3 protein: CASSVFSGRAGTGELFF. The CDR3, as DNA: TGTGCCAGCAGCGTATTTAGCGGGAGGGCCGGTACCGGGGAGCTGTTTTTT.

The chain links TRBV6-1 to TRBJ2-7, with D hard to call. V lost 3 bases and J 2 bases, leaving 14 bases between the germline ends. CDR1 and CDR2 from the germline V gene are MNHNS and SASEGT. The CDR3 is 15 residues long. The CDR3 nucleotides read TGTGCCAGCAGTGACCGTCTTATGGTAGCCTACGAGCAGTACTTC. Its protein product is CASSDRLMVAYEQYF.

The rearrangement joins TRBV9 to TRBJ1-1; D gene ambiguous. The germline V gene encodes CDR1 SGDLS and CDR2 YYNGEE. Trimming took 3 bases from V and 1 from J, leaving 16 bases between them. This CDR3 region has 16 residues. This CDR3 reads CASSERPSVTNTEAFF. Here the CDR3 DNA reads TGTGCCAGCAGCGAGAGACCGTCTGTAACGAACACTGAAGCTTTCTTT. Full variable domain (missing parts from reference TRBV9 and TRBJ1-1): DSGVTQTPKHLITATGQRVTLRCSPRSGDLSVYWYQQSLDQGLQFLIQYYNGEERAKGNILERFSAQQFPDLHSELNLSSLELGDSALYFCASSERPSVTNTEAFFGQGTRLTVV.

The J gene is TRBJ1-2, the V gene TRBV30, with D perhaps matching TRBD1 (5 bases). CDR3 size: 13 residues. The germline V gene has CDR1 GTSNPN and CDR2 SVGIG (reference sequence). V gave up 8 bases and J gave up 8 bases, with 21 bases separating them. The CDR3, as DNA: TGTGCCGGGTTACCCCCCGGGGGTGGCGGCTACACCTTC. Amino acid sequence: CAGLPPGGGGYTF.

V and J are TRBV11-2 and TRBJ2-2, with D tentatively TRBD2 (5 bases). V was shortened by 2 bases and J by 7 bases, with 17 bases between the two germline ends. CDR1 is SGHAT and CDR2 is FQNNGV in the germline V gene. The CDR3 spans 16 residues. Here the CDR3 DNA reads TGTGCCAGCAGCTTAAATCCCGTCAGCGGCGGCGGGGAGCTGTTTTTT. Translated: CASSLNPVSGGGELFF. Variable domain in full (rest from reference TRBV11-2 and TRBJ2-2): EAGVAQSPRYKIIEKRQSVAFWCNPISGHATLYWYQQILGQGPKLLIQFQNNGVVDDSQLPKDRFSAERLKGVDSTLKIQPAKLEDSAVYLCASSLNPVSGGGELFFGEGSRLTVL.

V usage is TRBV28 and J usage is TRBJ2-7; D uncertain. CDR1 is MDHEN and CDR2 is SYDVKM in the germline V gene. Deletions cut 5 bases from V and 6 bases from J, with 8 bases between. The CDR3 is 11 residues long. CDR3 nucleotide sequence: TGTGCCAGCAGTGCCACGGGCGAGCAGTACTTC. It specifies CASSATGEQYF.

The CDR3 spells CASSPRWGRVYNEQFF. In DNA, the CDR3 is TGTGCCAGCAGCCCCCGGTGGGGAAGAGTTTACAATGAGCAGTTCTTC. V gene TRBV27 combines with J gene TRBJ2-1; D gene uncertain. Germline CDR1 is MNHEY and CDR2 is SMNVEV (reference sequence). The CDR3 is 16 residues long. V lost 6 bases and J 4 bases, leaving 19 bases between the germline ends.

This sequence joins TRBV7-9 and TRBJ1-1, with 10 nucleotides matching TRBD1. This CDR3 has 13 amino acids. J was trimmed by 3 bases and V by 10 bases; bases with no gene match: 5. The germline V gene encodes CDR1 SEHNR and CDR2 FQNEAQ (reference sequence). The CDR3 loop reads CATGQGRDTEAFF. Here the CDR3 DNA reads TGTGCCACGGGACAGGGGCGAGACACTGAAGCTTTCTTT.

This clone came up once. The chain combines TRBV27 with TRBJ2-7; D is possibly TRBD1 or TRBD2 (5 bases each). The CDR3 runs to 14 residues. The germline V gene encodes CDR1 MNHEY and CDR2 SMNVEV (reference sequence). V was trimmed by 6 bases and J by 1 base, leaving 13 bases between them. DNA of the CDR3: TGTGCCAGCAGACCGGGACCCGGGTCCTACGAGCAGTACTTC. Translated: CASRPGPGSYEQYF.

The chain combines TRBV7-9 with TRBJ1-1, with a possible D match to TRBD1 (6 bases). V was shortened by 0 bases and J by 5 bases, with 16 bases between the two germline ends. This CDR3 spans 16 amino acids. CDR1 and CDR2 from the germline V gene are SEHNR and FQNEAQ (reference sequence). CDR3 amino acids: CASSLAEQRGRTEAFF. CDR3 bases: TGTGCCAGCAGCTTAGCTGAACAGAGGGGGAGGACTGAAGCTTTCTTT. Combining the CDR3 with reference TRBV7-9 and TRBJ1-1 gives the whole variable domain DTGVSQNPRHKITKRGQNVTFRCDPISEHNRLYWYRQTLGQGPEFLTYFQNEAQLEKSRLLSDRFSAERPKGSFSTLEIQRTEQGDSAMYLCASSLAEQRGRTEAFFGQGTRLTVV.